This TCR beta chain was retrieved from a study of metastatic and nonmetastatic thyroid tumors. On the study more broadly: Peripheral blood and tumor or nodule samples from malignant and benign thyroid patients were compared.

Authors' methods: Variation in CDR3 across clinicopathological groups served as the basis for constructing a distant-metastasis classifier in papillary thyroid cancer. TCRdb re-called the PCR reads via MiXCR. TCRdb, rather than the study authors, made the V and J calls. The sample lists 22,000 or so clones, less than 25% occurring once. With regard to this clone: As yet, its antigen is unknown.

Treatment of any kind had been given to no patient before thyroid surgery. Germline lookup yields CDR1 DFQATT and CDR2 SNEGSKA (reference sequence). V was shortened by 0 bases and J by 3 bases, with 23 bases between the two germline ends. This CDR3 has 18 residues. General study results and limits: TCR beta diversity was reportedly significantly higher in malignant thyroid tumors than benign nodules, in blood and tumor.

The source material was tumor tissue. The source is a female donor with papillary thyroid cancer or a benign thyroid nodule (not recorded which). Some clones in this sample may be carry-over from other donors' samples. V gene TRBV20-1 combines with J gene TRBJ1-1; D gene ambiguous. This CDR3 reads CSARDQGREFGRYTEAFF. The CDR3 nucleotides are TGCAGTGCTAGAGATCAAGGGAGGGAATTCGGTCGTTACACTGAAGCTTTCTTT.